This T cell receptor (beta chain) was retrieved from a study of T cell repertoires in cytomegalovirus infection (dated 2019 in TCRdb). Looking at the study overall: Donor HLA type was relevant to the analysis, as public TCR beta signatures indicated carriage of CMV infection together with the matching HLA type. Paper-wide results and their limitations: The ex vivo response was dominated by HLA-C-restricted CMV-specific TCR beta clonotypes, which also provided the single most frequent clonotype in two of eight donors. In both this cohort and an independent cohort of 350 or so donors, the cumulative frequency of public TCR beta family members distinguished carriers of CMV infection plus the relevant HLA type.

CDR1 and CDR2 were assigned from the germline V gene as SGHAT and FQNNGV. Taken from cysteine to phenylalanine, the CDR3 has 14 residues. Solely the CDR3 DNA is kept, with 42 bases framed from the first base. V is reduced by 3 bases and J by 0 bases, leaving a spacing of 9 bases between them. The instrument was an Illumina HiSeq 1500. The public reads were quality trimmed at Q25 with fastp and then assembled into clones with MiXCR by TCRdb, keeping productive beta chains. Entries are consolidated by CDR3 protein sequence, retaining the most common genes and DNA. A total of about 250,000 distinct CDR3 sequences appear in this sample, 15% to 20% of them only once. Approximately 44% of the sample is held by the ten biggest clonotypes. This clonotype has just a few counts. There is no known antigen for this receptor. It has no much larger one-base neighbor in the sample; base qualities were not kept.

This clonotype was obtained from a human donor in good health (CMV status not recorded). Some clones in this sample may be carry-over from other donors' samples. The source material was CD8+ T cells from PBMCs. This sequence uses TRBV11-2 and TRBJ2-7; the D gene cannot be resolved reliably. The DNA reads TGTGCCAGCAGCTTGATAGGCTACTCCTACGAGCAGTACTTC. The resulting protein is CASSLIGYSYEQYF.